Each of the 25 T cell receptor beta chains below was sequenced from the same sample in a study of blood T cell repertoires in COVID-19. Only in-frame clones appear in the TCRdb table, and some are missing; sequencing was by immunoSEQ multiplex PCR. The table lists under 200,000 clones, 80% to 90% of them singletons, with about 8.2% in the top ten. Sequencing was done on a sample of peripheral blood. These TCRs come from a man between 60 and 75 years old with acute or convalescent COVID-19.

CDR3 nucleotides: TGTGCCAGCAGCAATACTGATCAGCCCCAGCATTTT. It translates to CASSNTDQPQHF. The chain links TRBV7-8 to TRBJ1-5; D is unclear. V lost 5 bases and J 5 bases, leaving 7 bases between the germline ends. The length of the CDR3 is 12 residues. CDR1 is SGHVS and CDR2 is FQNEAQ in the germline V gene.

The CDR3 is CATSGGGQDFSGNTIYF. CDR3 nucleotides: TGTGCCACCAGTGGGGGGGGACAGGACTTCTCTGGAAACACCATATATTTT. This chain connects TRBV24-1 to TRBJ1-3; 8 positions agree with TRBD1. This CDR3 has 17 amino acids. Trimming at V came to 5 bases and at J to 0 bases, leaving 8 bases not matched to a gene. From germline, CDR1 is KGHDR and CDR2 SFDVKD.

The CDR3, as DNA: TGTGCCAGCAGCCTAGGGGGCCGTGCAGATACGCAGTATTTT. It codes for CASSLGGRADTQYF. The rearrangement links TRBV7-9 to TRBJ2-3, with TRBD1 identical over 7 bases. The CDR3 loop spans 14 amino acids. V shed 5 bases, J shed 4 bases, and the junction held 6 bases outside the gene matches. From germline, CDR1 is SEHNR and CDR2 FQNEAQ (reference sequence).

J is TRBJ1-3 and V is TRBV10-1; 8 bases agree with TRBD1. J gave up 7 bases and V 6 bases, and 8 bases lay outside the gene matches. This CDR3 has 14 amino acids. The germline V gene has CDR1 WNHNN and CDR2 SYGVQD (reference sequence). This CDR3 is CASSRGPRGNTIYF. The CDR3 DNA sequence: TGCGCCAGCAGCAGGGGGCCGAGGGGGAACACCATATATTTT.

The chain joins TRBV27 to TRBJ2-1, with D possibly matching TRBD1 (6 bases). Trimming took 8 bases from V and 5 from J, leaving 16 bases between them. Looked up from germline, CDR1 is MNHEY and CDR2 is SMNVEV (reference sequence). This CDR3 contains 14 residues. The CDR3 sequence: CASARRTADNEQFF. DNA of the CDR3: TGTGCCAGCGCTAGGCGGACAGCTGACAATGAGCAGTTCTTC.

For the CDR3, the DNA is TGTGCCAGTAGTATCCGACAGGGGGCGAACATTCAGTACTTC. It yields the protein CASSIRQGANIQYF. The chain links TRBV19 to TRBJ2-4; 10 bases align to TRBD1. V shed 3 bases, J shed 7 bases, and the junction held 3 bases outside the gene matches. From germline, CDR1 is LNHDA and CDR2 SQIVND (reference sequence). This CDR3 region has 14 residues.

The chain has TRBV5-1 and TRBJ2-7; the D gene is possibly TRBD2 (5 bases). Trimming shortened V by 0 bases and J by 2 bases, and 9 bases separated the two germline ends. This CDR3 has 14 residues. CDR1 is SGHRS and CDR2 is YFSETQ in the germline V gene. CDR3 in amino acids: CASSLGPGAYEQYF. CDR3 sequence (DNA): TGCGCCAGCAGCTTGGGGCCCGGGGCCTACGAGCAGTACTTC.

The chain joins TRBV27 to TRBJ1-5; 7 bases fit TRBD1. J was trimmed by 6 bases and V by 8 bases; bases with no gene match: 13. Germline lookup yields CDR1 MNHEY and CDR2 SMNVEV (reference sequence). This CDR3 comprises 15 residues. CDR3 protein: CASGRQGGWGQPQHF. The CDR3, as DNA: TGTGCCAGCGGTCGACAGGGCGGATGGGGTCAGCCCCAGCATTTT.

The chain joins TRBV27 to TRBJ1-2, with a tentative D call TRBD1 (5 bases). Trimming left V 4 bases short and J 4 bases short, with 16 bases between. Per the germline V gene, CDR1 is MNHEY and CDR2 is SMNVEV (reference sequence). The CDR3 spans 15 residues. The CDR3 DNA reads as TGTGCCAGCAGTTCCCGTTGGCCCGACAGCTATGGCTACACCTTC. Amino acid sequence: CASSSRWPDSYGYTF.

J is TRBJ2-5 and V is TRBV5-1; TRBD1 aligns across 7 bases. V trimming: 4 bases; J trimming: 7 bases; junction bases outside the gene matches: 7. CDR3 size: 13 residues. From germline, CDR1 is SGHRS and CDR2 YFSETQ. The CDR3 DNA sequence: TGCGCCAGCAGCCCCGGACAGGTGGGGACCCAGTACTTC. Protein: CASSPGQVGTQYF.

The genes are TRBV6-1 and TRBJ1-2, with 8 bases identical to TRBD1. The V segment lost 2 bases and the J segment 3 bases; nucleotides outside the gene matches: 5. The length of the CDR3 is 15 residues. The germline V gene has CDR1 MNHNS and CDR2 SASEGT. CDR3 nucleotides: TGTGCCAGCAGTGAAATCCTGACAGGGGACTATGGCTACACCTTC. It specifies CASSEILTGDYGYTF.

The V and J genes are TRBV5-1 and TRBJ2-1; 7 nucleotides match TRBD1. The CDR3 is 14 amino acids. The germline V gene encodes CDR1 SGHRS and CDR2 YFSETQ. The V segment lost 2 bases and the J segment 8 bases; nucleotides outside the gene matches: 7. The CDR3 region is CASSFRQGSDEQFF. The CDR3 coding sequence is TGCGCCAGCAGCTTCCGACAGGGTTCCGATGAGCAGTTCTTC.

CDR3 sequence: CASRRAGANTGELFF. CDR3 coding DNA: TGTGCCAGCAGGCGGGCGGGGGCGAACACCGGGGAGCTGTTTTTT. This chain connects TRBV2 to TRBJ2-2; 7 nucleotides align to TRBD2. Unmatched junction bases numbered 4, after V lost 6 bases and J lost 0 bases. Germline V gene sequence: CDR1 SNHLY, CDR2 FYNNEI. The CDR3 covers 15 residues.

In this sample, this clone turned up once. The chain joins TRBV9 to TRBJ2-4, with TRBD1 as a possible D gene (5 bases). The V gene lost 0 bases and the J gene lost 7 bases, with 8 bases spanning the gap. Germline assignment: CDR1 SGDLS and CDR2 YYNGEE. The CDR3 consists of 13 residues. In nucleotides, the CDR3 is TGTGCCAGCAGCGTAGATGGACATAACATTCAGTACTTC. Residues: CASSVDGHNIQYF.

This rearrangement joins TRBV10-3 to TRBJ2-1; tentative D call: TRBD2 (6 bases). This CDR3 spans 15 amino acids. CDR1 ENHRY and CDR2 SYGVKD come from the germline V gene. V lost 1 base, J lost 4 bases, and 11 bases lay in between. Written as DNA, the CDR3 is TGTGCCATCAGTGAGTTGTCTAGCGTATACAATGAGCAGTTCTTC. Protein: CAISELSSVYNEQFF.

The genes are TRBV28 and TRBJ2-2, with TRBD2 matching over 10 bases. The trim removed 7 bases at V and 7 bases at J, leaving 9 bases unmatched. This CDR3 spans 15 amino acids. CDR1 and CDR2 from the germline V gene are MDHEN and SYDVKM. The CDR3 region has the DNA TGTGCCAGCATATGGGCTAGCGGGAGTGGCGGGGAGCTGTTTTTT. Protein sequence: CASIWASGSGGELFF.

This chain uses TRBV9 with TRBJ2-1; 11 bases map to TRBD1. The ends lost 1 base at V and 10 bases at J; junction bases unmatched: 10. CDR1 SGDLS and CDR2 YYNGEE come from the germline V gene. This CDR3 region has 16 residues. CDR3 loop: CASSVTPLDRGPEQFF. The CDR3 region has the DNA TGTGCCAGCAGCGTAACGCCTCTGGACAGGGGGCCCGAGCAGTTCTTC. The variable domain in full, completed from reference TRBV9 and TRBJ2-1, reads DSGVTQTPKHLITATGQRVTLRCSPRSGDLSVYWYQQSLDQGLQFLIQYYNGEERAKGNILERFSAQQFPDLHSELNLSSLELGDSALYFCASSVTPLDRGPEQFFGPGTRLTVL.

The CDR3: CASSLQATNEKLFF. Here the CDR3 DNA reads TGTGCCAGCTCGCTACAGGCGACTAATGAAAAACTGTTTTTT. V and J are TRBV18 and TRBJ1-4; D is possibly TRBD1 (5 bases). The V end lost 6 bases, the J end lost 2 bases, and 10 bases lay between the germline ends. The CDR3 consists of 14 residues. CDR1 KGHSH and CDR2 LQKENI come from the germline V gene.

The chain uses TRBV7-2 and TRBJ2-2, with 15 bases aligning to TRBD2. J gave up 5 bases and V 6 bases, and 4 bases lay outside the gene matches. CDR1 and CDR2 (germline): SGHTA, FQGNSA. The CDR3 is 16 residues long. CDR3 in amino acids: CASRGGTSGRTGELFF. The CDR3, as DNA: TGTGCCAGCAGGGGAGGGACTAGCGGGAGGACCGGGGAGCTGTTTTTT. Using reference TRBV7-2 and TRBJ2-2 for the parts outside the CDR3, the full variable domain is GAGVSQSPSNKVTEKGKDVELRCDPISGHTALYWYRQSLGQGLEFLIYFQGNSAPDKSGLPSDRFSAERTGGSVSTLTIQRTQQEDSAVYLCASRGGTSGRTGELFFGEGSRLTVL.

The rearrangement uses TRBV6-6 and TRBJ2-3; the D gene is possibly TRBD2 (5 bases). The CDR3 has 15 amino acids. The germline V and J ends were trimmed by 6 bases and 6 bases, with 19 bases remaining between them. Per germline, CDR1 MNHNY and CDR2 SVGAGI (reference sequence). CDR3 residues: CASRPGGSVTDTQYF. The CDR3, as DNA: TGTGCCAGCAGACCCGGTGGTAGCGTAACCGATACGCAGTATTTT.

The V gene is TRBV30, the J gene TRBJ1-1; TRBD1 is a possible D gene (6 bases). The V end lost 0 bases, the J end lost 12 bases, and 20 bases lay between the germline ends. CDR3 length: 14 amino acids. CDR1 and CDR2 from the germline V gene are GTSNPN and SVGIG (reference sequence). The CDR3 sequence: CAWSVMILAGASFF. CDR3 coding DNA: TGTGCCTGGAGTGTGATGATTTTAGCAGGGGCGTCTTTCTTT.

The chain has TRBV7-9 and TRBJ1-5, with a weak D call TRBD1 (6 bases). The V gene lost 5 bases and the J gene lost 5 bases, with 13 bases spanning the gap. The CDR3 has 14 amino acids. CDR1 is SEHNR and CDR2 is FQNEAQ in the germline V gene (reference sequence). In nucleotides, the CDR3 is TGTGCCAGCAGCCCGAGACAGGTAGATCAGCCCCAGCATTTT. Its translation: CASSPRQVDQPQHF.

The chain couples TRBV19 to TRBJ1-1; TRBD1 agrees at 8 bases. This CDR3 has 16 residues. J gave up 5 bases and V 4 bases, and 12 bases lay outside the gene matches. CDR1 is LNHDA and CDR2 is SQIVND in the germline V gene (reference sequence). CDR3 DNA sequence: TGTGCCAGTAGTAGGCTGGCAGGGGGCATGGGGACTGAAGCTTTCTTT. Protein sequence: CASSRLAGGMGTEAFF. The variable domain in full, completed from reference TRBV19 and TRBJ1-1, reads DGGITQSPKYLFRKEGQNVTLSCEQNLNHDAMYWYRQDPGQGLRLIYYSQIVNDFQKGDIAEGYSVSREKKESFPLTVTSAQKNPTAFYLCASSRLAGGMGTEAFFGQGTRLTVV.

The chain joins TRBV7-3 to TRBJ2-1; 10 bases map to TRBD2. Unmatched junction bases numbered 5, after V lost 5 bases and J lost 4 bases. Germline V CDR1 and CDR2: SGHTA, FQGTGA. The CDR3 extends over 15 amino acids. The CDR3 loop reads CASSILAGAYNEQFF. CDR3 bases: TGTGCCAGCAGCATTCTAGCGGGGGCTTACAATGAGCAGTTCTTC.

The chain couples TRBV6-6 to TRBJ1-5; 8 bases agree with TRBD1. Per germline, CDR1 MNHNY and CDR2 SVGAGI (reference sequence). The CDR3 sequence is 15 residues long. The junction had 8 bases not matched to a gene; V was cut back by 8 bases and J by 2 bases. The CDR3 spells CASGDRGWGNQPQHF. The CDR3 DNA reads TGTGCCAGCGGAGACAGGGGTTGGGGCAATCAGCCCCAGCATTTT.